This TCR beta chain was captured by sequencing in a study of control samples from healthy donors and cancer patients. Trimming left V 1 base short and J 4 bases short, with 10 bases between. This CDR3 has 14 residues. Germline assignment: CDR1 SGHNT and CDR2 YENEEA. Sequencing was performed with immunoSEQ multiplex PCR; in TCRdb, only in-frame clones are kept and a portion is missing. The sample contains about 140,000 clones, more than 85% of which appear only once. The chain couples TRBV11-3 to TRBJ1-1; D is possibly TRBD1 (5 bases). The TCR sequence derives from a woman in her thirties in good health. Sequenced input: blood. Here the CDR3 reads CASSLGAGSTEAFF. The CDR3 DNA follows: TGTGCCAGCAGCTTAGGGGCAGGGAGCACTGAAGCTTTCTTT.